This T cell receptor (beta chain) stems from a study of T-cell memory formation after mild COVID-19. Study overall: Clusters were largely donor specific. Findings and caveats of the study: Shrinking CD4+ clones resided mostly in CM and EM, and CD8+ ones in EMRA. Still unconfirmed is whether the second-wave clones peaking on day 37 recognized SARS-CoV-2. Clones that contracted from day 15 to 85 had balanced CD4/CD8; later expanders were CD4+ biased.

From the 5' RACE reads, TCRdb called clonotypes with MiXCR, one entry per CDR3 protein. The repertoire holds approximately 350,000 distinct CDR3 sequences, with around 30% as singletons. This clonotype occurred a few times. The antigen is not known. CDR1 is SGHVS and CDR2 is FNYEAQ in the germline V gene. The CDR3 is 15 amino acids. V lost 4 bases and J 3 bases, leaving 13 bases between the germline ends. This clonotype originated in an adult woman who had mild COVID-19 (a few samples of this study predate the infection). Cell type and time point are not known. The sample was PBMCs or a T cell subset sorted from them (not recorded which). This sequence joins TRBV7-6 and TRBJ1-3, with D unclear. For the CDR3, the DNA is TGTGCCAGCAGCTCGGAGGCAGATCTTGGAAACACCATATATTTT. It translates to CASSSEADLGNTIYF.